This TCR beta chain was captured by sequencing in a study of T cell responses to AZD1222 COVID-19 vaccine. Regarding the study as a whole: Only 5 or 6 people who got AZD1222 tested seropositive at baseline.

As for this clone: Its target is unknown.

This table comes from immunoSEQ multiplex PCR, and its TCRdb copy is limited to in-frame clones, with some not included. The sample lists about 79,000 clones, approximately 80% occurring once. Germline V lookup: CDR1 KGHDR, CDR2 SFDVKD. Trimming stripped 3 bases from V and 2 bases from J, with 9 bases between. The CDR3 sequence is 14 residues long. The clonotype comes from an adult in good health. The rearrangement links TRBV24-1 to TRBJ2-5, with D maybe TRBD1 (6 bases). The starting material was peripheral blood, obtained on day 0 of AZD1222 vaccination. The CDR3 DNA reads TGTGCCACCAGTGATCCCGGGACACAAGAGACCCAGTACTTC. This encodes CATSDPGTQETQYF.